This record looks at one TCR beta chain sequence and its context. Germline values: CDR1 SGHTS, CDR2 YDEGEE. CDR3 size: 14 residues. The data were produced by immunoSEQ multiplex PCR, yet TCRdb's version contains in-frame clones alone and is incomplete. The sample lists a few hundred thousand clones; about 80% were seen once. The source of the sample is a study of shared clonotypes between healthy human individuals. The chain employs TRBV5-8 and TRBJ2-5, with D possibly TRBD2 on 6 matching bases. Gene TRBJ2-7 matches the end of the DNA better, so the J call may be wrong. Sequenced material: PBMCs. This receptor was obtained from a woman between 40 and 55 years old in good health. Some clones in this sample may be carry-over from other donors' samples. CDR3 in amino acids: CASSFVGSSYEQYF. The DNA of the CDR3 is TGTGCCAGCAGCTTTGTCGGGAGCTCCTACGAGCAGTACTTC.